This T cell receptor (beta chain) was documented in a study of blood T cell repertoires in COVID-19. V lost 2 bases, J lost 5 bases, and 8 bases stayed unmatched. This CDR3 is 15 amino acids long. The germline gives CDR1 SGDLS, CDR2 YYNGEE. Libraries were prepared by immunoSEQ multiplex PCR; TCRdb keeps only in-frame clonotypes and omits some of them. The sample holds about 290,000 clones; roughly 90% are singletons and the top ten take around 10%. What was sequenced was peripheral blood. The receptor's source is a woman younger than 45 with COVID-19, enrolled during active disease. This chain joins TRBV9 and TRBJ2-5; 8 nucleotides line up with TRBD1. CDR3 in DNA: TGTGCCAGCAGCGTCCGGACAGGGCTCCCGGAGACCCAGTACTTC. It translates to CASSVRTGLPETQYF. Full variable domain (missing parts from reference TRBV9 and TRBJ2-5): DSGVTQTPKHLITATGQRVTLRCSPRSGDLSVYWYQQSLDQGLQFLIQYYNGEERAKGNILERFSAQQFPDLHSELNLSSLELGDSALYFCASSVRTGLPETQYFGPGTRLLVL.